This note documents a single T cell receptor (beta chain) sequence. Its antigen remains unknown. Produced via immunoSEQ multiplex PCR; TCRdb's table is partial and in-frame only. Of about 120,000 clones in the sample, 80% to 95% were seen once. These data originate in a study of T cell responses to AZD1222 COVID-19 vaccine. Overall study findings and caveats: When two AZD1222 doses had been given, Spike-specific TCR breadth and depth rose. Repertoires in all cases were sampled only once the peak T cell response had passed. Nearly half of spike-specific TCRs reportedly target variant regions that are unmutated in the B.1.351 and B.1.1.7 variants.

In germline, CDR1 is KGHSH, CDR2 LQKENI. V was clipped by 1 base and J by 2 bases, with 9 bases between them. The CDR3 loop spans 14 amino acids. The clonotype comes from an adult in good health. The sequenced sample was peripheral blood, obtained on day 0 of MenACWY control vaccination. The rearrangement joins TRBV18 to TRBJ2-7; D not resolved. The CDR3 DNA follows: TGTGCCAGCTCACCACGGCAGCCAGCCTACGAGCAGTACTTC. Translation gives CASSPRQPAYEQYF.